Below, 3 T cell receptor beta chains from the same sample are listed, as sequenced in a study of OX40 agonist ivuxolimab in advanced cancers. Sequencing used immunoSEQ multiplex PCR; TCRdb keeps in-frame clones, though not all of them. The data show some 98,000 clones, around 90% seen once. The material was CD4+ or CD8+ T cells sorted from blood, obtained in a trial of the OX40 agonist ivuxolimab. The receptors derive from an adult with an advanced solid tumor such as melanoma, head and neck, liver or kidney cancer.

The V call is TRBV7-3, the J call TRBJ1-1; D is unresolved. Trimming left V 5 bases short and J 0 bases short, with 10 bases between. There are 14 residues in the CDR3. CDR1 is SGHTA and CDR2 is FQGTGA in the germline V gene. CDR3 in amino acids: CASSPSPMNTEAFF. The CDR3 DNA reads TGTGCCAGCAGCCCCTCCCCTATGAACACTGAAGCTTTCTTT.

CDR3 in DNA: TGTGCCAGCAGCCAGGGAGGGGGATGGTATGGCTACACCTTC. This encodes CASSQGGGWYGYTF. The J gene is TRBJ1-2, the V gene TRBV6-5; possible D gene TRBD1, 6 bases. Trimming removed 6 bases from V and 5 bases from J, with 16 bases in between. The V gene's germline CDR1 is MNHEY and CDR2 SVGAGI. The CDR3 is 14 residues long.

The chain joins TRBV10-1 to TRBJ1-5; D ambiguous. The CDR3 is 13 residues long. Deletions cut 4 bases from V and 7 bases from J, with 11 bases between. The V gene's germline CDR1 is WNHNN and CDR2 SYGVQD (reference sequence). CDR3 DNA sequence: TGCGCCAGCAGTGCGGTCCGCGGCCAGCCCCAGCATTTT. Protein: CASSAVRGQPQHF.